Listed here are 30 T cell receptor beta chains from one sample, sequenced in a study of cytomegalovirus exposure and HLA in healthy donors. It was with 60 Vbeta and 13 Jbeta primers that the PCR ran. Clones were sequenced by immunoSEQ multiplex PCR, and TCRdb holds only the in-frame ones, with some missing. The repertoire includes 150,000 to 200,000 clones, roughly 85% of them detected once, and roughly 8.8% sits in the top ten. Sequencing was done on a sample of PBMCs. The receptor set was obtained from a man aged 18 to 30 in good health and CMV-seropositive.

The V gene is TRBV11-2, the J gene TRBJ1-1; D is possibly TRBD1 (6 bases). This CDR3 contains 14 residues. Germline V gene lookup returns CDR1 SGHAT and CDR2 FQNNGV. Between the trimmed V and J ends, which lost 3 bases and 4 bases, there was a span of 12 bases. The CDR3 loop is CASSLAGVGTEAFF. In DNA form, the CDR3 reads TGTGCCAGCAGCTTGGCAGGGGTGGGCACTGAAGCTTTCTTT.

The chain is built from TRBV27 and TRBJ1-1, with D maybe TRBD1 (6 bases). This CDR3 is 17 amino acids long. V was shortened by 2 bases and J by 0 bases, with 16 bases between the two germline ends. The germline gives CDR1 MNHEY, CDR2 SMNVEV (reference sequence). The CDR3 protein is CASSLILSGQMNTEAFF. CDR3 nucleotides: TGTGCCAGCAGTTTAATTCTCAGCGGACAGATGAACACTGAAGCTTTCTTT.

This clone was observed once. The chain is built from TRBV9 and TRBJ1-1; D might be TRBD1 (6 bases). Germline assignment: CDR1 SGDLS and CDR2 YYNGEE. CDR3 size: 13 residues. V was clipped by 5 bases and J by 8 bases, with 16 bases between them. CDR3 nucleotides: TGTGCCAGCAGACGTCTGGGGGGGCTAGAAGCTTTCTTT. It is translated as CASRRLGGLEAFF. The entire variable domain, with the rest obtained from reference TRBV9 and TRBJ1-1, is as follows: DSGVTQTPKHLITATGQRVTLRCSPRSGDLSVYWYQQSLDQGLQFLIQYYNGEERAKGNILERFSAQQFPDLHSELNLSSLELGDSALYFCASRRLGGLEAFFGQGTRLTVV.

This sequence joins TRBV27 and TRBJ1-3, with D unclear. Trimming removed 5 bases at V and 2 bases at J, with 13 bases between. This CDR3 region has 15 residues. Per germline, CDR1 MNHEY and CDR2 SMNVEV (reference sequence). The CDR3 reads CASSITHSAGNTIYF. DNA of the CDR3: TGTGCCAGCAGTATCACACATTCAGCTGGAAACACCATATATTTT.

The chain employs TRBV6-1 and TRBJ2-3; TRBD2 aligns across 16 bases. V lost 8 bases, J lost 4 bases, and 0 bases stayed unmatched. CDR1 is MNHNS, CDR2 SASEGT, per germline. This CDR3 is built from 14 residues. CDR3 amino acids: CASGTSGGADTQYF. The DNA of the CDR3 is TGTGCCAGCGGGACTAGCGGGGGGGCAGATACGCAGTATTTT.

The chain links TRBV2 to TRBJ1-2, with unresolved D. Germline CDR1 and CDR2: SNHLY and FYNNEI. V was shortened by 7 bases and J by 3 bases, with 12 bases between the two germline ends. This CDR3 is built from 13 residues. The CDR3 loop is CASIRTGDYGYTF. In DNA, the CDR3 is TGTGCCAGCATTCGGACGGGAGACTATGGCTACACCTTC.

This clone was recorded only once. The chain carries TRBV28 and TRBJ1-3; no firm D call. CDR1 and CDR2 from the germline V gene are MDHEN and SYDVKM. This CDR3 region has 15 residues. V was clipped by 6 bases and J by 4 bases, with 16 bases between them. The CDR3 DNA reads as TGTGCCAGCAGCCCTCCTCTCAGAACGGGAAACACCATATATTTT. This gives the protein CASSPPLRTGNTIYF. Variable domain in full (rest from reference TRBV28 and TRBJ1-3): DVKVTQSSRYLVKRTGEKVFLECVQDMDHENMFWYRQDPGLGLRLIYFSYDVKMKEKGDIPEGYSVSREKKERFSLILESASTNQTSMYLCASSPPLRTGNTIYFGEGSWLTVV.

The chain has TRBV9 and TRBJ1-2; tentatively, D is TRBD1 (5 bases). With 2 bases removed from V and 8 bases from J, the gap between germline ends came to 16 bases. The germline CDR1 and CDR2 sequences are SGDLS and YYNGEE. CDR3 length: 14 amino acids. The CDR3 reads CASSVMGGRDGYTF. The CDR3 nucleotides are TGTGCCAGCAGCGTTATGGGGGGAAGGGACGGCTACACCTTC.

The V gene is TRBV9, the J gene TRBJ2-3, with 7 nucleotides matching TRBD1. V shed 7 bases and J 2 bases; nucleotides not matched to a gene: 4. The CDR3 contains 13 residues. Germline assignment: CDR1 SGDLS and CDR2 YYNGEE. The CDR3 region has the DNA TGTGCCAGCGGGGGACAGAACACAGATACGCAGTATTTT. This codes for CASGGQNTDTQYF.

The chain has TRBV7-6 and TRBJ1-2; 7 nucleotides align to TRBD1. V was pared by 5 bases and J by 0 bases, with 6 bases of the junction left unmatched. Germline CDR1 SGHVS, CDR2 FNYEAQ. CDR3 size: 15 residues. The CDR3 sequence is CASSRTTGSNYGYTF. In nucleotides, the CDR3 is TGTGCCAGCAGCCGAACGACAGGGTCTAACTATGGCTACACCTTC.

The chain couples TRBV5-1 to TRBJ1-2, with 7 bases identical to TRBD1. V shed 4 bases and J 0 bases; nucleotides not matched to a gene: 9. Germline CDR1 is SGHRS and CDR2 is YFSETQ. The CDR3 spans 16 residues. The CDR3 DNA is TGCGCCAGCAGCGGAAATAGGGGACAGTCTAACTATGGCTACACCTTC. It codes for CASSGNRGQSNYGYTF.

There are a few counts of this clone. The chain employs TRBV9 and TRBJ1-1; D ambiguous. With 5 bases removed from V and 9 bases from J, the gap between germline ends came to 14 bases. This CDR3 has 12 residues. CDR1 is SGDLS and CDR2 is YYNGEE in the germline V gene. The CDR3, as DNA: TGTGCCAGCAGTGATGGACTTCGTAAAGCTTTCTTT. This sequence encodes CASSDGLRKAFF.

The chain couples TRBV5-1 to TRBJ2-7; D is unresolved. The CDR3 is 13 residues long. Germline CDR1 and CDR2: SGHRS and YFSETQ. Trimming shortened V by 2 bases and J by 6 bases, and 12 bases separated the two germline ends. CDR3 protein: CASSLPSPSEQYF. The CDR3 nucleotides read TGCGCCAGCAGCTTACCGTCCCCCAGCGAGCAGTACTTC.

CDR3 loop: CASSDRLYEQYF. The CDR3 DNA sequence: TGTGCCAGCAGCGACAGGCTGTACGAGCAGTACTTC. The V call is TRBV7-9, the J call TRBJ2-5, with D perhaps matching TRBD1 (6 bases). The end of the DNA is better explained by TRBJ2-7, so the J call may be wrong. Germline loops: CDR1 SEHNR, CDR2 FQNEAQ (reference sequence). The CDR3 length is 12 residues.

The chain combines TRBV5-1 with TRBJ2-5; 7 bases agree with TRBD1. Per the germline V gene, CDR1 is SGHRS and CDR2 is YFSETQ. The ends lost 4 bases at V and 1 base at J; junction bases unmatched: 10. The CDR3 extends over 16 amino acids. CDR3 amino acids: CASSLVSGTVQETQYF. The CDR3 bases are TGCGCCAGCAGCCTGGTCTCGGGGACAGTCCAAGAGACCCAGTACTTC.

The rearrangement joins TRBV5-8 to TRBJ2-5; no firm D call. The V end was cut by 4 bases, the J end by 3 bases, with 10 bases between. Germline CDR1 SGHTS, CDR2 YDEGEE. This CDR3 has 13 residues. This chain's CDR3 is CASSPAVEETQYF. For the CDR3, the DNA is TGTGCCAGCAGCCCGGCGGTCGAAGAGACCCAGTACTTC. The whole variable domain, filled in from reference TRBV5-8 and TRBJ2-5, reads EAGVTQSPTHLIKTRGQQATLRCSPISGHTSVYWYQQALGLGLQFLLWYDEGEERNRGNFPPRFSGRQFPNYSSELNVNALELEDSALYLCASSPAVEETQYFGPGTRLLVL.

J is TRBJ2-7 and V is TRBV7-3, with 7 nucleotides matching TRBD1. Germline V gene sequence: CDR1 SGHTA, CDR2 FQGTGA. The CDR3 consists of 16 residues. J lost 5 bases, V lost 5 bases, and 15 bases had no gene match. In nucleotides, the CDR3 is TGTGCCAGCAGCACAGGACAGGATCCACCTTTGGACGAGCAGTACTTC. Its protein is CASSTGQDPPLDEQYF.

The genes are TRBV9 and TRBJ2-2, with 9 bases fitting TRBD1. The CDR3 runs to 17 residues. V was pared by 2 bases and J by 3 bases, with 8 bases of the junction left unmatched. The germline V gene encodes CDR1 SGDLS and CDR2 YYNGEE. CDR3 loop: CASSVGTGHFDTGELFF. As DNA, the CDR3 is TGTGCCAGCAGCGTCGGGACAGGGCATTTCGACACCGGGGAGCTGTTTTTT.

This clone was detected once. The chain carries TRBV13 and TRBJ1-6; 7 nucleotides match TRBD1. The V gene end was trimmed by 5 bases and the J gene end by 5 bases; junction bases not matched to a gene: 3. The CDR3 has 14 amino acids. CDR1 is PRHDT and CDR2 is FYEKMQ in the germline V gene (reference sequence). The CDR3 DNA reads TGTGCCAGCAGCCTGACAGGGAATAATTCACCCCTCCACTTT. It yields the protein CASSLTGNNSPLHF.

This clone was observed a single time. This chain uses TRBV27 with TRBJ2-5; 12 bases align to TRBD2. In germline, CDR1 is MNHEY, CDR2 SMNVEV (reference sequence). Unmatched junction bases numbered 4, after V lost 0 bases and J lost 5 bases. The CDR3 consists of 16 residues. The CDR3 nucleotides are TGTGCCAGCAGTTTATCTGGACTAGCGGGGATCGAGACCCAGTACTTC. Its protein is CASSLSGLAGIETQYF.

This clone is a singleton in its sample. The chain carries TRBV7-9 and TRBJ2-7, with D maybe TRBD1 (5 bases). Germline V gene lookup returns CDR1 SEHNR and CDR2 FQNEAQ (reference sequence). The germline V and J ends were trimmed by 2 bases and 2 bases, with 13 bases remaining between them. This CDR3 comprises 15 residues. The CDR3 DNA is TGTGCCAGCAGCTTACCATCGCAGGGCGCCTACGAGCAGTACTTC. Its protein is CASSLPSQGAYEQYF. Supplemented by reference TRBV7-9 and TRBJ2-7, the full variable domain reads DTGVSQNPRHKITKRGQNVTFRCDPISEHNRLYWYRQTLGQGPEFLTYFQNEAQLEKSRLLSDRFSAERPKGSFSTLEIQRTEQGDSAMYLCASSLPSQGAYEQYFGPGTRLTVT.

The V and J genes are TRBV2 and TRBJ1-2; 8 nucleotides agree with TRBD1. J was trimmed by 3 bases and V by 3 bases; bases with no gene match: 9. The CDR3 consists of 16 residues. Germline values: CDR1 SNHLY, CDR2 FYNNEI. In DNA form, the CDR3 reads TGTGCCAGCAGTGATACCCCGACAGGGGTATACTATGGCTACACCTTC. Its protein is CASSDTPTGVYYGYTF.

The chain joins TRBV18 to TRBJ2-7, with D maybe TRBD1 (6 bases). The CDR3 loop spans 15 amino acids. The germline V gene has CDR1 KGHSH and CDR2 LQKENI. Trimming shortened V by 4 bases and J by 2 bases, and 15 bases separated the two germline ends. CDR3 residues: CASSQRAGAAYEQYF. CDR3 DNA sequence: TGTGCCAGCTCACAGAGAGCAGGGGCGGCCTACGAGCAGTACTTC.

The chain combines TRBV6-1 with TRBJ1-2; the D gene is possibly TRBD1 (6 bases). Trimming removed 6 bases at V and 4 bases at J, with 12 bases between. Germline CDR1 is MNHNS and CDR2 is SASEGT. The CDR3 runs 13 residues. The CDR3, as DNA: TGTGCCAGCAGCTCTACAGGGACCTATGGCTACACCTTC. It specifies CASSSTGTYGYTF.

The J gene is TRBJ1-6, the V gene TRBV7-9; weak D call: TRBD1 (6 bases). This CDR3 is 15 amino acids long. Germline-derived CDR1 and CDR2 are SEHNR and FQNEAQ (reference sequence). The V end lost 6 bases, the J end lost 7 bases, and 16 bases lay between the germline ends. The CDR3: CASRETQGQNSPLHF. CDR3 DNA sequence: TGTGCCAGCAGAGAAACGCAGGGGCAAAATTCACCCCTCCACTTT. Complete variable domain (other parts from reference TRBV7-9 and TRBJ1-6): DTGVSQNPRHKITKRGQNVTFRCDPISEHNRLYWYRQTLGQGPEFLTYFQNEAQLEKSRLLSDRFSAERPKGSFSTLEIQRTEQGDSAMYLCASRETQGQNSPLHFGNGTRLTVT.

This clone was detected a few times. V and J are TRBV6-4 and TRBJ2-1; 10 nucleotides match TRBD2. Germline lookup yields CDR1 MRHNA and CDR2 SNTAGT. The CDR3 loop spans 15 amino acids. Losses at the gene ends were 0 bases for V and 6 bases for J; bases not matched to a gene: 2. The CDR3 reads CASSDSIAGGNEQFF. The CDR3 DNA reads TGTGCCAGCAGTGACTCGATAGCGGGGGGCAATGAGCAGTTCTTC.

The CDR3 coding sequence is TGTGCCAGCTCACTTCCGGGACAGGGTAAGGGAACGCACGAGCAGTACTTC. Translation gives CASSLPGQGKGTHEQYF. This chain connects TRBV18 to TRBJ2-7; 9 nucleotides match TRBD1. Germline loops: CDR1 KGHSH, CDR2 LQKENI. The CDR3 is 17 amino acids. V shed 4 bases and J 5 bases; nucleotides not matched to a gene: 15.

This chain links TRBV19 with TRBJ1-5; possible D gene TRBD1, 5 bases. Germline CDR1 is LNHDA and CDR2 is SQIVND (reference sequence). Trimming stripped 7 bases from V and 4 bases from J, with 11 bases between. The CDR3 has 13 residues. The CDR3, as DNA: TGTGCCAGTACAGGGCCCCGGAATCAGCCCCAGCATTTT. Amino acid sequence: CASTGPRNQPQHF. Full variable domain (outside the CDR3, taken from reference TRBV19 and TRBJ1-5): DGGITQSPKYLFRKEGQNVTLSCEQNLNHDAMYWYRQDPGQGLRLIYYSQIVNDFQKGDIAEGYSVSREKKESFPLTVTSAQKNPTAFYLCASTGPRNQPQHFGDGTRLSIL.

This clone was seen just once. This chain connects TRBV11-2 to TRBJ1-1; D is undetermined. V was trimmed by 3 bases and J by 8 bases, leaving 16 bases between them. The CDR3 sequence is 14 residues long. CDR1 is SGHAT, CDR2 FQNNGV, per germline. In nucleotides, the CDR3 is TGTGCCAGCAGCTTGTTGCAAACCGGGAGCGAAGCTTTCTTT. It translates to CASSLLQTGSEAFF. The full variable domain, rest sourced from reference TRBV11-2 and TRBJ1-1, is EAGVAQSPRYKIIEKRQSVAFWCNPISGHATLYWYQQILGQGPKLLIQFQNNGVVDDSQLPKDRFSAERLKGVDSTLKIQPAKLEDSAVYLCASSLLQTGSEAFFGQGTRLTVV.

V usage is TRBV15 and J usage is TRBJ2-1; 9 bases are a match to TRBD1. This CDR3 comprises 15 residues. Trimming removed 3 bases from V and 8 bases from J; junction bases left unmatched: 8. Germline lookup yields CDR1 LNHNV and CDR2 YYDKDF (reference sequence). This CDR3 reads CATSSNRDRVHEQFF. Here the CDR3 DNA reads TGTGCCACCAGCAGCAACCGGGACAGGGTACATGAGCAGTTCTTC.